What follows are 9 T cell receptor beta chains derived from one specimen sequenced in a study of tumor and adjacent non-tumor tissue in lung cancer. RNA was extracted from bulk tissue without any cell sorting. A modified ARM-PCR protocol with three rounds of nested PCR amplified TCRbeta. MiXCR, run by TCRdb on the multiplex PCR reads, gives a single entry per CDR3 protein. This table has 120,000 or so distinct CDR3 sequences, 60% to 70% appearing once. Sequences were obtained from lung tumor tissue. These receptors all come from a man younger than 40 with non-small cell lung cancer.

This clonotype occurred many times. The chain uses TRBV4-2 and TRBJ2-7; D may correspond to TRBD1 or TRBD2 (5 bases each). Trimming removed 3 bases at V and 3 bases at J, with 12 bases between. CDR1 is LGHNA and CDR2 is YNFKEQ in the germline V gene. This CDR3 spans 14 amino acids. The CDR3 sequence is CASSQEVGGYEQYF. In DNA, the CDR3 is TGTGCCAGCAGCCAGGAAGTTGGGGGCTACGAGCAGTACTTC.

The chain recombines TRBV11-2 with TRBJ2-7; D perhaps matches TRBD2 (6 bases). The CDR3 spans 14 residues. V was pared by 5 bases and J by 6 bases, with 17 bases between. Germline lookup yields CDR1 SGHAT and CDR2 FQNNGV. The CDR3 nucleotides read TGTGCCAGCAGCCCCGGGCTAGCGCGAGCCGAGCAGTACTTC. The encoded protein is CASSPGLARAEQYF.

Notes on this clonotype: The junction shows a germline mismatch at one end, possibly a read error. The rearrangement joins TRBV4-2 to TRBJ2-1; the D call may be TRBD1 or TRBD2 (5 bases each). Looked up from germline, CDR1 is LGHNA and CDR2 is YNFKEQ. The CDR3 is made up of 17 amino acids. CDR3 nucleotides: TGTGCCAACAGCCACCACAGCGAGGGGATCTCCTACAATGAGCAGTTCTTC. It is translated as CANSHHSEGISYNEQFF.

Comments on this clonotype: One end of the junction does not line up with germline, which may come from a read error. V usage is TRBV29-1 and J usage is TRBJ2-3; 9 nucleotides line up with TRBD2. Germline values: CDR1 SQVTM, CDR2 ANQGSEA. The CDR3 length is 15 residues. The CDR3 spells CSVGLAVGSTDTRYF. For the CDR3, the DNA is TGCAGCGTTGGACTAGCGGTGGGGAGCACAGATACGCGGTATTTT.

V and J are TRBV20-1 and TRBJ2-7; TRBD2 agrees at 9 bases. This CDR3 region has 16 residues. CDR1 and CDR2 (germline): DFQATT, SNEGSKA (reference sequence). The V gene end was trimmed by 4 bases and the J gene end by 2 bases; junction bases not matched to a gene: 12. Here the CDR3 DNA reads TGCAGTGCTAAAGACGGGGTTAGCGGGGGAGCCTACGAGCAGTACTTC. This encodes CSAKDGVSGGAYEQYF.

On this clonotype: One junction end does not reproduce the germline sequence, and a read error may be involved. As DNA, the CDR3 is TGTACCAGCAATCAGGACAGGGCTGATTCACCCCTCCACTTT. Its translation: CTSNQDRADSPLHF. This sequence joins TRBV6-1 and TRBJ1-6; 8 bases agree with TRBD1. The CDR3 has 14 residues. The V gene's germline CDR1 is MNHNS and CDR2 SASEGT.

With respect to this clonotype: Since a much larger clone is just one base distant, this may be a read error. The chain uses TRBV29-1 and TRBJ1-2; 7 bases are shared with TRBD1. This CDR3 comprises 14 residues. Germline loops: CDR1 SQVTM, CDR2 ANQGSEA. CDR3 DNA sequence: TGCAGCACGGCCCGGGACAGCACTAACTATGACTACACCTTC. Translated: CSTARDSTNYDYTF.

Worth noting for this clonotype: A read error is possible here, since a much larger clone lies one base away. This chain uses TRBV12-3 or TRBV12-4 with TRBJ1-3, with a tentative D call TRBD1 (5 bases). This CDR3 has 13 amino acids. V was pared by 10 bases and J by 2 bases, with 12 bases between. Here the CDR3 reads CAIRSRAGNTIYF. CDR3 in DNA: TGTGCCATCAGGTCCAGGGCTGGAAACACCATATATTTT.

In the case of this clonotype: A much larger clone is a single base away; this may be a read error. This chain links TRBV12-3 or TRBV12-4 with TRBJ2-7; D may be TRBD1 (6 bases). The CDR3 length is 15 residues. Trimming took off 8 bases at V and 7 bases at J, with 24 bases between the two ends. The CDR3 is CASRPTGQFSWEQYF. Written as DNA, the CDR3 is TGTGCCAGCCGTCCCACAGGACAGTTCTCGTGGGAGCAGTACTTC.